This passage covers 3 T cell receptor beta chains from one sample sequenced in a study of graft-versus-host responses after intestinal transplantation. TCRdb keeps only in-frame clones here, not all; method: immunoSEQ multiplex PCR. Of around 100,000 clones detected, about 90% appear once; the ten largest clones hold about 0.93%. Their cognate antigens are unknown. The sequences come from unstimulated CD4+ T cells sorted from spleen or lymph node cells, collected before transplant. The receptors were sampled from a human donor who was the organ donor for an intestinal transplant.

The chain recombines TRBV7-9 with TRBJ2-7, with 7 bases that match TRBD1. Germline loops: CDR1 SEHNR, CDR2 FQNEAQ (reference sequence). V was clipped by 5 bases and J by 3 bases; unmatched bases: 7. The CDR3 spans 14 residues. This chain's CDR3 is CASSIGDSVYEQYF. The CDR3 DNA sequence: TGTGCCAGCAGCATTGGGGACAGTGTCTACGAGCAGTACTTC.

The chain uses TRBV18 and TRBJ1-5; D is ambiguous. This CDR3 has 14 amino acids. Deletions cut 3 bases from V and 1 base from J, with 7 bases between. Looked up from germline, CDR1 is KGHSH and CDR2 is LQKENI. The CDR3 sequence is CASSPSGSNQPQHF. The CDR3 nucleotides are TGTGCCAGCTCACCTTCGGGGAGCAATCAGCCCCAGCATTTT.

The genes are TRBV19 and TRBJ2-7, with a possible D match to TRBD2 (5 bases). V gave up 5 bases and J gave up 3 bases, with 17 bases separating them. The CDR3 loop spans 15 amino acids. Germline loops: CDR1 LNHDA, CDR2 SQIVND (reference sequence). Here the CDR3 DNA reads TGTGCCAGTAGTGTTGTCCTAGCCCGGGGCTACGAGCAGTACTTC. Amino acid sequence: CASSVVLARGYEQYF.